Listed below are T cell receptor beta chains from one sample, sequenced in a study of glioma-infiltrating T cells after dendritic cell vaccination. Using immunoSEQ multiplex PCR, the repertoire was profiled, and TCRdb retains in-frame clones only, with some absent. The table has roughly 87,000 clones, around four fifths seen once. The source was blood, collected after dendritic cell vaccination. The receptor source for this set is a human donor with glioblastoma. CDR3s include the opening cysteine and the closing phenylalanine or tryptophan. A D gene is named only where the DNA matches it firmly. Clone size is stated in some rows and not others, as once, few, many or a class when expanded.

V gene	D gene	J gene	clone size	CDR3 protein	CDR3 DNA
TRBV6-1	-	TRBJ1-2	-	CASSEVGGAQGYTF	TGTGCCAGCAGTGAAGTAGGGGGGGCGCAAGGCTACACCTTC
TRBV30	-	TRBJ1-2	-	CAWSVTRLGYTF	TGTGCCTGGAGTGTCACTAGACTGGGCTACACCTTC
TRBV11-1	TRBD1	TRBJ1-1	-	CASSLRRAPGGSTEAFF	TGTGCCAGCAGCTTAAGAAGGGCGCCAGGGGGATCCACTGAAGCTTTCTTT
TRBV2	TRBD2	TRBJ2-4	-	CASSATLAGGLRAKNIQYF	TGTGCCAGCAGTGCTACACTAGCGGGGGGGCTGAGGGCCAAAAACATTCAGTACTTC
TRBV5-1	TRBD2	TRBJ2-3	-	CASSLGTRASTDTQYF	TGCGCCAGCAGCCTCGGGACTAGGGCTAGCACAGATACGCAGTATTTT
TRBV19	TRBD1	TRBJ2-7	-	CASSPGRGREYEQYF	TGTGCCAGTAGTCCAGGCAGGGGGCGGGAATACGAGCAGTACTTC
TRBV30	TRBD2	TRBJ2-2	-	CAWASGTTNTGELFF	TGTGCCTGGGCTTCCGGGACTACAAACACCGGGGAGCTGTTTTTT
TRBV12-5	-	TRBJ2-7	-	CASGLADTSLGEQYF	TGTGCTAGTGGTTTGGCGGACACCTCCTTGGGCGAGCAGTACTTC
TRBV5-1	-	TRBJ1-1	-	CASSLAPGMEDFF	TGCGCCAGCAGCTTGGCCCCAGGGATGGAAGATTTCTTT
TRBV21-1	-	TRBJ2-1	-	CASSSGTEDYNEQFF	TGTGCCAGCAGCTCCGGGACAGAGGACTACAATGAGCAGTTCTTC
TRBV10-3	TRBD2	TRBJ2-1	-	CAISVTSGNNEQFF	TGTGCCATCAGTGTAACTAGCGGTAACAATGAGCAGTTCTTC
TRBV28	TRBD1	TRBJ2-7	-	CASRAGQVDYEQYF	TGTGCCAGCAGAGCAGGACAGGTCGATTACGAGCAGTACTTC
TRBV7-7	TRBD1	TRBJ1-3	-	CASSPGRGSGNTIYF	TGTGCCAGCAGCCCCGGCAGGGGGTCTGGAAACACCATATATTTT
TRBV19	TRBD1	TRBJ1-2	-	CASSIEGTGLRGYTF	TGTGCCAGTAGTATCGAGGGGACAGGCCTTCGGGGCTACACCTTC
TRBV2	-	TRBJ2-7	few	CASRPRIGEGSSYEQYF	TGTGCCAGCAGACCCAGGATCGGGGAAGGTTCCTCCTACGAGCAGTACTTC
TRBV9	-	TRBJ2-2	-	CASSVEEGLRGTNTGELFF	TGTGCCAGCAGCGTAGAGGAGGGGCTGAGGGGCACGAACACCGGGGAGCTGTTTTTT
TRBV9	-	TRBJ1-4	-	CASRSGSDSREKLFF	TGTGCCAGCAGGTCGGGCTCGGACAGCCGGGAAAAACTGTTTTTT
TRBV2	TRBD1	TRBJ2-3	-	CASRRTQGESSTDTQYF	TGTGCCAGCAGACGTACCCAGGGGGAATCTAGCACAGATACGCAGTATTTT
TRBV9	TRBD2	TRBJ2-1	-	CASSVYASGAVNEQFF	TGTGCCAGCAGCGTATATGCTAGCGGGGCGGTCAATGAGCAGTTCTTC
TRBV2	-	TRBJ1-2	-	CASLWQTSYGYTF	TGTGCCAGCTTGTGGCAGACAAGCTATGGCTACACCTTC
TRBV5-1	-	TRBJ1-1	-	CASSFPGVDTEAFF	TGCGCCAGCAGCTTCCCAGGTGTGGACACTGAAGCTTTCTTT
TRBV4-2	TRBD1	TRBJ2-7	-	CASSQAALAQGVQYF	TGTGCCAGCAGCCAAGCCGCGTTAGCCCAGGGGGTGCAGTACTTC
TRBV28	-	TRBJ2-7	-	CASSMGLAGQYF	TGTGCCAGCAGTATGGGCCTTGCCGGGCAGTACTTC
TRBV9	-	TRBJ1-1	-	CASSVGGFTEAFF	TGTGCCAGCAGCGTTGGGGGGTTCACTGAAGCTTTCTTT
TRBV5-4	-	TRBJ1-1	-	CASSLGQSNTEAFF	TGTGCCAGCAGCTTGGGACAGTCGAACACTGAAGCTTTCTTT
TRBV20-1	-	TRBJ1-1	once	CSVRESTEAFF	TGCAGTGTCAGGGAATCGACTGAAGCTTTCTTT
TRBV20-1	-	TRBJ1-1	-	CSAPGDSEAFF	TGCAGTGCGCCAGGGGATTCTGAAGCTTTCTTT
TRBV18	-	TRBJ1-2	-	CASSPDSNYGYTF	TGTGCCAGCTCCCCGGACAGCAACTATGGCTACACCTTC
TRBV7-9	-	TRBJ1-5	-	CASSLEESGNQPQHF	TGTGCCAGCAGCTTAGAAGAGTCGGGGAATCAGCCCCAGCATTTT
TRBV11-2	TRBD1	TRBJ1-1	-	CASSPRTPGQSSEAFF	TGTGCCAGCAGCCCCCGCACGCCGGGACAGTCTTCTGAAGCTTTCTTT
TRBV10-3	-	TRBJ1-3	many	CAISSTEDSGNTIYF	TGTGCCATCAGCTCCACAGAAGACTCTGGAAACACCATATATTTT
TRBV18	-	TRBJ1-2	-	CASSPTGLQGYTF	TGTGCCAGCTCACCCACAGGGTTGCAAGGCTACACCTTC
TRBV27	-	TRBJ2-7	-	CASSRGSRYEQYF	TGTGCCAGCTCCCGTGGCAGTCGCTACGAGCAGTACTTC
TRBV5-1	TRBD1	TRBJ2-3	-	CASSSGDRVRDTQYF	TGCGCCAGCAGCTCGGGCGACAGGGTTAGGGATACGCAGTATTTT
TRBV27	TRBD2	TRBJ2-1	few	CASSERGGLYEQFF	TGTGCCAGCAGCGAGCGGGGGGGCCTTTATGAGCAGTTCTTC
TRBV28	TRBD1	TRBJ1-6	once	CASRQGGSPLHF	TGTGCCAGCAGACAGGGGGGATCACCCCTCCACTTT
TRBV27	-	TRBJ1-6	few	CASSSYDWGRDSPLHF	TGTGCCAGCAGTTCCTACGATTGGGGGCGGGATTCACCCCTCCACTTT
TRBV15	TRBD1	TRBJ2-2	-	CATSRDLGQGTGELFF	TGTGCCACCAGCAGAGATTTGGGACAGGGGACCGGGGAGCTGTTTTTT
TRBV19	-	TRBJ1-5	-	CASSIRGGNQPQHF	TGTGCCAGTAGTATCCGGGGAGGCAATCAGCCCCAGCATTTT
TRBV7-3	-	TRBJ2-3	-	CASSLRNSDTQYF	TGTGCCAGCAGCCTCAGGAATTCAGATACGCAGTATTTT
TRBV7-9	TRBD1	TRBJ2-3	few	CASSLAEVTGGGRTDTQYF	TGTGCCAGCAGCTTAGCGGAGGTTACAGGGGGCGGCCGAACAGATACGCAGTATTTT
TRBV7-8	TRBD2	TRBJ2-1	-	CASSPPAGGRTRSKHEQFF	TGTGCCAGCAGCCCGCCGGCGGGGGGCAGAACGCGTAGTAAGCATGAGCAGTTCTTC
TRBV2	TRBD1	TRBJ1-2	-	CASRERGHNYGYTF	TGTGCCAGCAGGGAAAGGGGGCATAACTATGGCTACACCTTC
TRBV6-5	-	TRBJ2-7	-	CASSIFRDTSYEQYF	TGTGCCAGCAGCATCTTCCGGGACACTTCCTACGAGCAGTACTTC
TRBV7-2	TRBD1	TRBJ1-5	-	CASSSDRGRGQPQHF	TGTGCCAGCAGCTCTGACAGGGGCCGGGGACAGCCCCAGCATTTT
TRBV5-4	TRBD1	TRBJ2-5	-	CASSLEYRGPNQETQYF	TGTGCCAGCAGCTTGGAATACAGGGGGCCTAACCAAGAGACCCAGTACTTC
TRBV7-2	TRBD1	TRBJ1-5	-	CASSRDRVSTQPQHF	TGTGCCAGCAGCCGCGACAGGGTATCTACTCAGCCCCAGCATTTT
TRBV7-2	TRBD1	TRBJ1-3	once	CASSLVGQGYTIYF	TGTGCCAGCAGCTTAGTGGGACAGGGTTACACCATATATTTT
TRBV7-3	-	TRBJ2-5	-	CASSLHGQETQYF	TGTGCCAGCAGCCTCCACGGCCAAGAGACCCAGTACTTC
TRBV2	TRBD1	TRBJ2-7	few	CASSPRQGPYEQYF	TGTGCCAGCAGCCCCCGACAGGGGCCCTACGAGCAGTACTTC
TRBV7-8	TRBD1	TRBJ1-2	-	CASSNGQGAVGYTF	TGTGCCAGCAGCAATGGACAGGGGGCGGTTGGCTACACCTTC
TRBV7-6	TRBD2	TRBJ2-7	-	CASSTHPGTNSYEQYF	TGTGCCAGCAGTACCCATCCCGGGACTAACTCCTACGAGCAGTACTTC
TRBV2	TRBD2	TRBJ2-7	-	CASRATSGGGYEQYF	TGTGCCAGCAGAGCCACTAGCGGGGGGGGTTACGAGCAGTACTTC
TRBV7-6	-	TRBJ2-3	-	CASSPIRDTQYF	TGTGCCAGCAGCCCGATCCGGGATACGCAGTATTTT
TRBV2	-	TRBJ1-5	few	CASSGEYSNQPQHF	TGTGCCAGCAGTGGGGAGTATAGCAATCAGCCCCAGCATTTT